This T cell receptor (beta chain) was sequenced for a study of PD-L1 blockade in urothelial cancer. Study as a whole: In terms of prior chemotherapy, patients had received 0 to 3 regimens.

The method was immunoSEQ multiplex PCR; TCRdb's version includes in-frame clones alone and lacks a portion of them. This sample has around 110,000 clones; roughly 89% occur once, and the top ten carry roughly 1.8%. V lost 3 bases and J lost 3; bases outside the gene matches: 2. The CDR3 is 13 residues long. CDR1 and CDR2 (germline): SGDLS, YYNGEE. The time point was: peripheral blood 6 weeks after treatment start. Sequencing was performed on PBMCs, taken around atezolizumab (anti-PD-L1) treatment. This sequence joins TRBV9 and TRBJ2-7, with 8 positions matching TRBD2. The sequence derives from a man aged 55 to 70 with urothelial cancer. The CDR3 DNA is TGTGCCAGCAGCGCCGGGGGGGTCTACGAGCAGTACTTC. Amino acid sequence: CASSAGGVYEQYF.